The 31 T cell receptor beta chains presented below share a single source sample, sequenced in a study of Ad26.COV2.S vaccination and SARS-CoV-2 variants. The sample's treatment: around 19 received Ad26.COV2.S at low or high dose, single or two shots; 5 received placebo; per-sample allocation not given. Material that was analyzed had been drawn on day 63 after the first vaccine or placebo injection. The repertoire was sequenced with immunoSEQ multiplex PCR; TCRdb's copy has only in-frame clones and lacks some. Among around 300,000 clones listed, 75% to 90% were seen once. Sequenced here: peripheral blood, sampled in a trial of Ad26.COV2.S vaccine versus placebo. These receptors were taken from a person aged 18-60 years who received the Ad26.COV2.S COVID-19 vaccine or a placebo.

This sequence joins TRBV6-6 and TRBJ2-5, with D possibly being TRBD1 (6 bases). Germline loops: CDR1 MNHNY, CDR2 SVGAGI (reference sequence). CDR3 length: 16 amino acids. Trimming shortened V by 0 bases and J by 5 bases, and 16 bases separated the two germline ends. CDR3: CASSYSIGGPEETQYF. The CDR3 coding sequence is TGTGCCAGCAGTTACTCGATAGGGGGACCCGAGGAGACCCAGTACTTC.

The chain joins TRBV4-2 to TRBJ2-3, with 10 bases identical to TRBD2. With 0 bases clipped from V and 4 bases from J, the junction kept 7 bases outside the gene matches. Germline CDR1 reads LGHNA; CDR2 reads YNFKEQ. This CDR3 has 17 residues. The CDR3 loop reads CASSQDPVAGGSDTQYF. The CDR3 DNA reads TGTGCCAGCAGCCAAGATCCTGTAGCGGGGGGTTCAGATACGCAGTATTTT.

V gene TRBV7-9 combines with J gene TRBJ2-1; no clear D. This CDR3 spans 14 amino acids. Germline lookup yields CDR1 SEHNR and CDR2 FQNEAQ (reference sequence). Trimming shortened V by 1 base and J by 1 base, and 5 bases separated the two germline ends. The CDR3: CASSLGTSYNEQFF. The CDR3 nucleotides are TGTGCCAGCAGCTTAGGCACGTCCTACAATGAGCAGTTCTTC.

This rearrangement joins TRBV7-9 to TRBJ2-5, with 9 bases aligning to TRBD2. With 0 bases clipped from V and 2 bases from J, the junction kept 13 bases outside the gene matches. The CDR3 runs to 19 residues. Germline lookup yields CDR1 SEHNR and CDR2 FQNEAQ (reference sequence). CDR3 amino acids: CASSLAGAGGPSGQETQYF. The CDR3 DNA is TGTGCCAGCAGCTTAGCTGGGGCGGGAGGGCCCTCAGGACAAGAGACCCAGTACTTC.

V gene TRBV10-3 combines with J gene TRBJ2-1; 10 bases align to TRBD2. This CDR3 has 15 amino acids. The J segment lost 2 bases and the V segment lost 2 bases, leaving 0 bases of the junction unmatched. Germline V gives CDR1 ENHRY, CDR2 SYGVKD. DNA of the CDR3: TGTGCCATCAGTGAGGGACTAGCGGCCTACAATGAGCAGTTCTTC. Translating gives CAISEGLAAYNEQFF.

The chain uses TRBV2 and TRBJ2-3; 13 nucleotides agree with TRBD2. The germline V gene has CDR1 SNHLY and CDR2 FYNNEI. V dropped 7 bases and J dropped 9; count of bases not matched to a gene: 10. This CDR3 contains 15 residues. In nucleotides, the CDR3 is TGTGCCAGCACCCTACTAGCGGGGGGGCCCCCCACGCAGTATTTT. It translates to CASTLLAGGPPTQYF.

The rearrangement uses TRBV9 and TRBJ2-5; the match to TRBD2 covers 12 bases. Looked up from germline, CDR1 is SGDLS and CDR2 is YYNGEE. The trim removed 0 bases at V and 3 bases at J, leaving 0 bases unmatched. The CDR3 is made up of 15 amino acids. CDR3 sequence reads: CASSVASGREETQYF. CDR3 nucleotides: TGTGCCAGCAGCGTAGCTAGCGGGAGGGAAGAGACCCAGTACTTC.

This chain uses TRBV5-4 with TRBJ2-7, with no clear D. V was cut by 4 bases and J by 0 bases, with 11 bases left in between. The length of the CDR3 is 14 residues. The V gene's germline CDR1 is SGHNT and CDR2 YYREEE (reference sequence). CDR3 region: CASSPDAGSYEQYF. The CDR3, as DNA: TGTGCCAGCAGCCCGGACGCCGGCTCCTACGAGCAGTACTTC. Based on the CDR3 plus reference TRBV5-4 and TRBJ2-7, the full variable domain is ETGVTQSPTHLIKTRGQQVTLRCSSQSGHNTVSWYQQALGQGPQFIFQYYREEENGRGNFPPRFSGLQFPNYSSELNVNALELDDSALYLCASSPDAGSYEQYFGPGTRLTVT.

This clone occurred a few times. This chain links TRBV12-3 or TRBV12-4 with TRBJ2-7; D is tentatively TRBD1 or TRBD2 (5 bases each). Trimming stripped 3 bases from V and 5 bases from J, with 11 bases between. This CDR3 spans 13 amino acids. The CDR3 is CASSLRGNDEQYV. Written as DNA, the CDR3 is TGTGCCAGCAGTTTGAGGGGTAATGACGAGCAGTACGTC.

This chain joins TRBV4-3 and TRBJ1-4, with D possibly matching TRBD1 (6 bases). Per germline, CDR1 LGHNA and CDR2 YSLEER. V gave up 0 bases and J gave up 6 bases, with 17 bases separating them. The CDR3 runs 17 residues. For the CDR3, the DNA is TGCGCCAGCAGCCAAGAATACTTGGGGGGCCGAGATGAAAAACTGTTTTTT. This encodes CASSQEYLGGRDEKLFF.

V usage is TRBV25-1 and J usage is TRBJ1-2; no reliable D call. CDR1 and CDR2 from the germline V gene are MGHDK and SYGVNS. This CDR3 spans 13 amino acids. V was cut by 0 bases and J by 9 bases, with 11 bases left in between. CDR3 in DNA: TGTGCCAGCAGTGAATACGGAGATGTAAGCTACACCTTC. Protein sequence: CASSEYGDVSYTF.

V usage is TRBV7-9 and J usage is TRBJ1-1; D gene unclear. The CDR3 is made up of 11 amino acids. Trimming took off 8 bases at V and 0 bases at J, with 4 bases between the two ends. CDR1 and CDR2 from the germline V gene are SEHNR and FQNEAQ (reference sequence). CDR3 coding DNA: TGTGCCAGCTACATGAACACTGAAGCTTTCTTT. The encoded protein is CASYMNTEAFF.

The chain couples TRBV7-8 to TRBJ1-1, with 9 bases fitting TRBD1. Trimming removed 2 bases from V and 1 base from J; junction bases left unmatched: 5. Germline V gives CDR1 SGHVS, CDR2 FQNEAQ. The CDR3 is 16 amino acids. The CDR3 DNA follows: TGTGCCAGCAGCTTATGGACAGGGGCCGGGAACACTGAAGCTTTCTTT. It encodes CASSLWTGAGNTEAFF. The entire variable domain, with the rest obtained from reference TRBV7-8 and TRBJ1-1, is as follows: GAGVSQSPRYKVAKRGQDVALRCDPISGHVSLFWYQQALGQGPEFLTYFQNEAQLDKSGLPSDRFFAERPEGSVSTLKIQRTQQEDSAVYLCASSLWTGAGNTEAFFGQGTRLTVV.

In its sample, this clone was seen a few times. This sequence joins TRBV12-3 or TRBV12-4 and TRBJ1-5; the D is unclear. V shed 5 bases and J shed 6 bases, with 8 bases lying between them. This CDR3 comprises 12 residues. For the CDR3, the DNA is TGTGCCAGCAGTACTGATGGTCAGCCCCAGCATTTT. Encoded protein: CASSTDGQPQHF.

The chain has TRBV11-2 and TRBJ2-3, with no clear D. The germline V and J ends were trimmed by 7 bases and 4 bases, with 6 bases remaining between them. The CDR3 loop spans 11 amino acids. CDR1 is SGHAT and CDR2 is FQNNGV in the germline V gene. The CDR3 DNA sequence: TGTGCCAGCACTCCCTCAGATACGCAGTATTTT. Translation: CASTPSDTQYF. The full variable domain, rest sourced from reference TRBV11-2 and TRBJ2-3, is EAGVAQSPRYKIIEKRQSVAFWCNPISGHATLYWYQQILGQGPKLLIQFQNNGVVDDSQLPKDRFSAERLKGVDSTLKIQPAKLEDSAVYLCASTPSDTQYFGPGTRLTVL.

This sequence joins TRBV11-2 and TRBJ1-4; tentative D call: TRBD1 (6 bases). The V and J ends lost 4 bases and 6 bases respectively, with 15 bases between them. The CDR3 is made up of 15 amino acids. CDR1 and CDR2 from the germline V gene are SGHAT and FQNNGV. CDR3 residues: CASSSNRARDEKLFF. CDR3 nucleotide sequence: TGTGCCAGCAGCTCAAACAGGGCTAGGGATGAAAAACTGTTTTTT.

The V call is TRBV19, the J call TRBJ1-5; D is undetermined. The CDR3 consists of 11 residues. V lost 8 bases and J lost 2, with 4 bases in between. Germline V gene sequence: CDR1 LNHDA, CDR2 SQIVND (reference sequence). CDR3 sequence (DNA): TGTGCCAGTGGGGGCAATCAGCCCCAGCATTTT. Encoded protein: CASGGNQPQHF. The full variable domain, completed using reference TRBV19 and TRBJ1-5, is DGGITQSPKYLFRKEGQNVTLSCEQNLNHDAMYWYRQDPGQGLRLIYYSQIVNDFQKGDIAEGYSVSREKKESFPLTVTSAQKNPTAFYLCASGGNQPQHFGDGTRLSIL.

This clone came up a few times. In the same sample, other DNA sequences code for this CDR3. The CDR3 region is CASSVGSTDTQYF. The DNA of the CDR3 is TGTGCCAGCAGCGTAGGGAGCACAGATACGCAGTATTTT. The V call is TRBV9, the J call TRBJ2-3, with no clear D. V dropped 0 bases and J dropped 0 bases, with 2 bases sitting between them. Germline V gene data show CDR1 as SGDLS and CDR2 as YYNGEE. The CDR3 sequence is 13 residues long.

CDR3 nucleotides: TGCAGCACGGCGACGGGACAGGGAAACAATGAGCAGTTCTTC. Amino acids: CSTATGQGNNEQFF. V is TRBV29-1 and J is TRBJ2-1; 9 bases fit TRBD1. V was pared by 8 bases and J by 5 bases, with 10 bases of the junction left unmatched. CDR1 SQVTM and CDR2 ANQGSEA come from the germline V gene. The CDR3 length is 14 residues.

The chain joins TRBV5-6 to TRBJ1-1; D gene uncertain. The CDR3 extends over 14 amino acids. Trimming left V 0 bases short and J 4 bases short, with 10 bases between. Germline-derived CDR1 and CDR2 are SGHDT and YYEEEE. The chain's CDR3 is CASSLDHLGTEAFF. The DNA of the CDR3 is TGTGCCAGCAGCTTGGACCATCTGGGCACTGAAGCTTTCTTT.

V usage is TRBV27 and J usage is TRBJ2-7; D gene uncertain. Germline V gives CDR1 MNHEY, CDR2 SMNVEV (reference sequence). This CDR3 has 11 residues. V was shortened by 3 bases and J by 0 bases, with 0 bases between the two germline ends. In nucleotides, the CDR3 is TGTGCCAGCAGTTTCTCCTACGAGCAGTACGTC. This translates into CASSFSYEQYV.

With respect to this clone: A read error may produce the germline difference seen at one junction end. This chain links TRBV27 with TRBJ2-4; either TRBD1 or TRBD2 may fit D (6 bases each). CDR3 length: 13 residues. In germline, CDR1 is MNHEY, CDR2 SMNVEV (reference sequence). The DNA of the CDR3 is TGTGCCAGCAGTTGGGGGGCCAAAAATATTCAGTACTTC. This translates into CASSWGAKNIQYF.

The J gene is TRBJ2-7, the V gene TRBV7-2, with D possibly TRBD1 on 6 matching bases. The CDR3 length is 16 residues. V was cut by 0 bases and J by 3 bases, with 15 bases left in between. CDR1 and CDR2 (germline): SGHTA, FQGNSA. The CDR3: CASSLAGTGTLYEQYF. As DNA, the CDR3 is TGTGCCAGCAGCTTAGCGGGAACAGGGACCCTCTACGAGCAGTACTTC.

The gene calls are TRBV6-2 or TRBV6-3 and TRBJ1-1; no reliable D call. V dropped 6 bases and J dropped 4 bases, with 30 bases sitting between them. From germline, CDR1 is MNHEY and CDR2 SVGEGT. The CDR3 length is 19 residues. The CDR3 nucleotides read TGTGCCAGCAGCCCTGGCCGGGCTCCGGAGGTTCTTATGGTCACTGAAGCTTTCTTT. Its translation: CASSPGRAPEVLMVTEAFF.

The CDR3 DNA follows: TGTGCCAGCAGTGAAAGGGGGAATAATTCACCCCTCCACTTT. As protein: CASSERGNNSPLHF. This rearrangement joins TRBV25-1 to TRBJ1-6; possibly TRBD1 for D (6 bases). Germline assignment: CDR1 MGHDK and CDR2 SYGVNS. V lost 2 bases to trimming and J lost 5 bases, with 7 bases between them. The CDR3 sequence is 14 residues long.

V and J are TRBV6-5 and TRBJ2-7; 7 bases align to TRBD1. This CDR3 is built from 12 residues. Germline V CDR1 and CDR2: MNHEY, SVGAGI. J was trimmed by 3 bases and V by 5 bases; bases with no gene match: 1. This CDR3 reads CASSRDSYEQYF. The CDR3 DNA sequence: TGTGCCAGCAGTAGGGACAGCTACGAGCAGTACTTC.

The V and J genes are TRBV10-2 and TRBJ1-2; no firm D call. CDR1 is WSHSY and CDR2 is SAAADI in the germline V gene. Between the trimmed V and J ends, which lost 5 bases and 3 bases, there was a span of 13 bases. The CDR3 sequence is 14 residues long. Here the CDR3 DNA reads TGCGCCAGCAGTCCGGGTAGGGTGGACTATGGCTACACCTTC. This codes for CASSPGRVDYGYTF.

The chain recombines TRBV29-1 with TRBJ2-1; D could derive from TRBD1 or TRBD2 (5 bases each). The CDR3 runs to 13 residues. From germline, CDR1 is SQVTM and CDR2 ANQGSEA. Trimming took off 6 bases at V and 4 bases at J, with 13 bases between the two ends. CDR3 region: CSVRGPRYNEQFF. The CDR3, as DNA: TGCAGCGTGAGGGGTCCACGTTACAATGAGCAGTTCTTC.

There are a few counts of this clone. The CDR3, as DNA: TGCAGTGCTAGTTGGCAGATGAACACTGAAGCTTTCTTT. As protein: CSASWQMNTEAFF. The chain carries TRBV20-1 and TRBJ1-1; no clear D. Deletions cut 3 bases from V and 0 bases from J, with 8 bases between. CDR3 length equals 13 residues. Germline lookup yields CDR1 DFQATT and CDR2 SNEGSKA (reference sequence).

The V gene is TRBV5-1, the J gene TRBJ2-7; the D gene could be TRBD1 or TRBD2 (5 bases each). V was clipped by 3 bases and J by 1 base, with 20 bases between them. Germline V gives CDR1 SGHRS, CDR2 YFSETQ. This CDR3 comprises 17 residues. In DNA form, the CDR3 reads TGCGCCAGCAGCTGGGGTAACCGGGACGTTACATCCTACGAGCAGTACTTC. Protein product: CASSWGNRDVTSYEQYF. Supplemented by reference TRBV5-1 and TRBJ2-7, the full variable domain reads KAGVTQTPRYLIKTRGQQVTLSCSPISGHRSVSWYQQTPGQGLQFLFEYFSETQRNKGNFPGRFSGRQFSNSRSEMNVSTLELGDSALYLCASSWGNRDVTSYEQYFGPGTRLTVT.

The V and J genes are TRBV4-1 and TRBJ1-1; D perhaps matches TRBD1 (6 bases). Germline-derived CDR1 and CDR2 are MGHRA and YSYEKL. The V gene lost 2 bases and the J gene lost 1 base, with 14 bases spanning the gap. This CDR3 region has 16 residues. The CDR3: CASSQPLKQGNTEAFF. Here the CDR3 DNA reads TGCGCCAGCAGCCAACCCCTCAAACAGGGGAACACTGAAGCTTTCTTT.